The subject of this entry is one T cell receptor beta chain. This record belongs to a study of blood T cell repertoires in COVID-19. Study context: The study drew acute and convalescent COVID-19 samples from the United States, Italy and Spain.

Trimming removed 4 bases at V and 0 bases at J, with 10 bases between. Germline V CDR1 and CDR2: SGHTA, FQGNSA. This CDR3 region has 15 residues. The data were produced by immunoSEQ multiplex PCR, yet TCRdb's version contains in-frame clones alone and is incomplete. The sample shows about 100,000 clones, roughly nine tenths of them seen only once. The specimen sequenced was peripheral blood. The chain joins TRBV7-2 to TRBJ2-1; no reliable D call. The receptor's source is a man aged 55 to 69 with acute or convalescent COVID-19. In DNA, the CDR3 is TGTGCCAGCAGCTCGTATATGGCCTCCTACAATGAGCAGTTCTTC. Encoded protein: CASSSYMASYNEQFF.